These T cell receptor beta chains were read from a single sample in a study of blood T cell repertoires in COVID-19. Measured with immunoSEQ multiplex PCR; TCRdb has only the in-frame clones, and not every one. The sample contains 200,000 to 250,000 clones, over 75% of which appear only once. The specimen sequenced was peripheral blood. Receptors were obtained from a man older than 75 with acute or convalescent COVID-19. Both conserved end residues are trimmed from each CDR3.

V	J	CDR3
TRBV9	TRBJ1-3	ASSVAMAASGNTIY
TRBV10-1	TRBJ2-1	ASSGYTGSSYNEQF
TRBV5-6	TRBJ1-6	ASSYTGTKYNSPLH
TRBV6-5	TRBJ1-2	ASSQTRDSRFGYT
TRBV5-4	TRBJ1-2	ASTIGQEEYGYT
TRBV7-9	TRBJ2-7	ASSLSGLGEQY
TRBV19	TRBJ1-5	ASSTQTVTGMSNQPQH
TRBV5-1	TRBJ2-6	ASSWANRVSGANVLT
TRBV9	TRBJ2-1	ASSVELAERGEQF
TRBV27	TRBJ1-1	ASSPSRTGGTEAF
TRBV24-1	TRBJ2-5	ATSDYNRGKGQETQY
TRBV27	TRBJ2-1	ASSLPGSYNEQF
TRBV6-5	TRBJ2-7	ASRDRTVTYEQY
TRBV7-9	TRBJ2-1	ASSLATVSLHNEQF
TRBV2	TRBJ2-3	ASSAPAGDRTDTQY
TRBV7-2	TRBJ2-1	ASSAPRGSYNEQF
TRBV7-9	TRBJ1-3	ASSLVSVAGNTIY
TRBV19	TRBJ1-5	ASSIGRAQGLSNQPQH
TRBV15	TRBJ1-5	ATSRDGPHSNQPQH
TRBV16	TRBJ2-7	ASSQSVQGYEQY
TRBV6-5	TRBJ1-5	ASSPRTTGSQH
TRBV18	TRBJ1-4	ASSPGGGEKLF
TRBV10-3	TRBJ2-5	AISEPNREETQY
TRBV19	TRBJ2-3	ASRVGQGADTQY
TRBV20-1	TRBJ1-1	SPTAEAF
TRBV6-6	TRBJ2-4	ASSGEGQGKNIQY
TRBV3-1/TRBV3-2	TRBJ1-2	ASSPMDKPYGYT
TRBV3-1/TRBV3-2	TRBJ2-2	ASSRQTSLNTGELF
TRBV28	TRBJ1-5	ASSSGNQPQH